This T cell receptor beta chain was identified during a study of T cell changes during pregnancy in multiple sclerosis. The CDR3 is 13 residues long. Trimming cost V 4 bases and J 0 bases; bases outside gene matches: 0. Germline CDR1 reads MNHEY; CDR2 reads SVGAGI. Some clones are missing from TCRdb's copy, which holds only in-frame ones; the method was immunoSEQ multiplex PCR. The sample lists tens of thousands of clones, over 90% occurring once. Material: peripheral blood, obtained in the third trimester of pregnancy. The chain links TRBV6-5 to TRBJ2-7; 7 nucleotides agree with TRBD1. This TCR was recovered from a female donor with multiple sclerosis, enrolled in a pregnancy study. The CDR3 is CASSWDSSYEQYF. CDR3 bases: TGTGCCAGCAGTTGGGACAGCTCCTACGAGCAGTACTTC.